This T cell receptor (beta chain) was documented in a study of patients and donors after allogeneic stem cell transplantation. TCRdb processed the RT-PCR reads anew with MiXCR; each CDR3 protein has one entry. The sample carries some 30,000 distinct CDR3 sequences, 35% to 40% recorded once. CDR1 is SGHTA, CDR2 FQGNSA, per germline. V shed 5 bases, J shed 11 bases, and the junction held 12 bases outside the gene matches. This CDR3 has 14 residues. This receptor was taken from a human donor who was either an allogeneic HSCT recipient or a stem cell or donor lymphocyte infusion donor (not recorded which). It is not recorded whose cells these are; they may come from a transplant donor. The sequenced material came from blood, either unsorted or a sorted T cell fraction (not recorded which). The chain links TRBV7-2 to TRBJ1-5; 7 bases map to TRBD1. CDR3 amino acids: CASSLSRDRASQHF. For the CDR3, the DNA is TGTGCCAGCAGCCTCAGCCGGGACAGAGCGTCCCAGCATTTT.